Ten or more counts support the clone carrying this T cell receptor (beta chain). Its antigen is as yet unknown. This sample stems from a study of early T cells in non-severe SARS-CoV-2 infection. Whole-study results and caveats: There was a bias toward anti-spike CD8 responses in VDJdb matching, which missed private and CD4 specificities.

This CDR3 comprises 14 residues. Germline CDR1 SGHAT, CDR2 FQNNGV. Unmatched junction bases numbered 14, after V lost 5 bases and J lost 11 bases. The library protocol tagged individual cDNA molecules with unique molecular identifiers. TCRdb reprocessed the 5' RACE reads via MiXCR and lists one record per CDR3 protein. The profile shows about 34,000 distinct CDR3 sequences, around 5.6% of them singletons. The source of this sequence is an adult who was a healthcare worker with PCR-confirmed SARS-CoV-2 infection or an uninfected control (not recorded which). This chain uses TRBV11-2 with TRBJ1-1; 7 bases match TRBD1. The sequenced sample consisted of whole blood. CDR3 amino acids: CASSPRATGRDAFF. DNA for the CDR3: TGTGCCAGCAGCCCACGAGCGACAGGGAGAGACGCTTTCTTT.